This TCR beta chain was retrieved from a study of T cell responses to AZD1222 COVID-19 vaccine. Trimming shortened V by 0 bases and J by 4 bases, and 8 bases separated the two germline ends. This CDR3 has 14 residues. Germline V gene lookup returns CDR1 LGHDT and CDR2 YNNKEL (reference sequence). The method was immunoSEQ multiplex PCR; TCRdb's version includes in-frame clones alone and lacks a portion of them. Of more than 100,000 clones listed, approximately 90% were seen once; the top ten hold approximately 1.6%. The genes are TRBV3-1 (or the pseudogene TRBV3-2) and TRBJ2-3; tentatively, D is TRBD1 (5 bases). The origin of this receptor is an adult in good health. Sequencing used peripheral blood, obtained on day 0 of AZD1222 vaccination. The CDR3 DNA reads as TGTGCCAGCAGCCAAGATCAGGGCGCAGATACGCAGTATTTT. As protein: CASSQDQGADTQYF.